The TCR beta chain under discussion was sequenced for a study of T cells after posttransplantation cyclophosphamide. Findings and limits, study-wide: Donor-recipient repertoire similarity was low at 1-2 months, rising over year one. TRB clonality was highly associated with recipient CMV seropositivity and reactivation. Tissue-infiltrating T cells from skin or gut overlapped little with blood T cells.

This CDR3 contains 11 residues. CDR1 KGHSH and CDR2 LQKENI come from the germline V gene. Deletions cut 4 bases from V and 8 bases from J, with 8 bases between. Busulfan-fludarabine conditioning, marrow transplant, and cyclophosphamide on days +3 and +4 were administered. A note on this clone: Antigen unknown.

TCRdb keeps only in-frame clones here, not all; method: immunoSEQ multiplex PCR. The data hold some 15,000 clones, with roughly 80% observed a single time. The sequences come from CD8+ T cells sorted from PBMCs, collected around 2,000 days after a stem cell transplant with posttransplant cyclophosphamide. The rearrangement joins TRBV18 to TRBJ1-1; D remains ambiguous. This receptor was taken from a female patient aged 40 to 50 who received an allogeneic stem cell transplant from a related donor, was CMV-positive, and had no GVHD. Some of these T cells may belong to the graft donor. CDR3 region: CASSRAAEAFF. DNA of the CDR3: TGTGCCAGCTCACGAGCCGCCGAAGCTTTCTTT.